This entry lists 5 T cell receptor beta chains sequenced from one sample in a study of blood T cell repertoires in COVID-19. Assay: immunoSEQ multiplex PCR; the TCRdb copy retains only in-frame clones and omits some. The sample includes approximately 50,000 clones, 84% of them seen just once. Source material: peripheral blood. The receptors shown here come from a man between 65 and 85 years old with active COVID-19.

The chain links TRBV12-3 or TRBV12-4 to TRBJ1-4, with unresolved D. CDR3 length equals 13 residues. V lost 6 bases and J lost 7, with 12 bases in between. In DNA, the CDR3 is TGTGCCAGCAGCTTCCTGACGGGTGAAAAACTGTTTTTT. Protein product: CASSFLTGEKLFF.

V usage is TRBV29-1 and J usage is TRBJ2-3; D might be TRBD2 (6 bases). Trimming left V 1 base short and J 5 bases short, with 16 bases between. CDR1 and CDR2 (germline): SQVTM, ANQGSEA. The length of the CDR3 is 15 residues. The CDR3 bases are TGCAGCGTTGAAGGGTCGCGGGATAGTAAAGATACGCAGTATTTT. It specifies CSVEGSRDSKDTQYF.

The chain has TRBV11-2 and TRBJ2-7; 12 bases match TRBD2. Per the germline V gene, CDR1 is SGHAT and CDR2 is FQNNGV. The CDR3 extends over 16 amino acids. V dropped 2 bases and J dropped 3; count of bases not matched to a gene: 5. This CDR3 reads CASSLYGTSGFYEQYF. CDR3 in DNA: TGTGCCAGCAGCTTATATGGGACTAGCGGGTTCTACGAGCAGTACTTC.

The V call is TRBV6-5, the J call TRBJ1-4; perhaps TRBD1 as D (5 bases). Germline V gene data show CDR1 as MNHEY and CDR2 as SVGAGI. V dropped 0 bases and J dropped 5 bases, with 13 bases sitting between them. This CDR3 spans 16 amino acids. The CDR3 is CASSYSSGGPNEKLFF. CDR3 bases: TGTGCCAGCAGTTACTCTTCCGGGGGTCCGAATGAAAAACTGTTTTTT.

V is TRBV11-3 and J is TRBJ2-7; 13 nucleotides match TRBD2. Trimming at V came to 5 bases and at J to 5 bases, leaving 6 bases not matched to a gene. Germline CDR1 is SGHNT and CDR2 is YENEEA. The CDR3 is 15 residues long. CDR3 coding DNA: TGTGCCAGCAGCCCGCGGACTAGCGGGAGCAACGAGCAGTACTTC. This sequence encodes CASSPRTSGSNEQYF.